The next 2 T cell receptor beta chains were all read from a single sample in a study of CD8 T cells in ankylosing spondylitis. TCRdb processed the 5' RACE reads anew with MiXCR; each CDR3 protein has one entry. Of 150,000 to 200,000 distinct CDR3 sequences listed, about an eighth are singletons. What was sequenced was blood, either unsorted or a sorted T cell fraction (not recorded which). These receptors came from a female donor with ankylosing spondylitis or in good health (not recorded which).

The chain couples TRBV12-3 or TRBV12-4 to TRBJ1-1; D call uncertain. This CDR3 is built from 12 residues. Trimming stripped 3 bases from V and 5 bases from J, with 7 bases between. This CDR3 is CASSFVQTEAFF. The CDR3 nucleotides are TGTGCCAGCAGTTTTGTACAGACTGAAGCTTTCTTT.

The sample holds a few counts of this clonotype. The chain combines TRBV10-3 with TRBJ1-4; TRBD1 aligns across 7 bases. V lost 4 bases, J lost 3 bases, and 2 bases stayed unmatched. Germline V gene lookup returns CDR1 ENHRY and CDR2 SYGVKD. The CDR3 has 14 amino acids. CDR3 sequence reads: CAISAGGPNEKLFF. CDR3 nucleotide sequence: TGTGCCATCAGTGCAGGGGGGCCTAATGAAAAACTGTTTTTT.